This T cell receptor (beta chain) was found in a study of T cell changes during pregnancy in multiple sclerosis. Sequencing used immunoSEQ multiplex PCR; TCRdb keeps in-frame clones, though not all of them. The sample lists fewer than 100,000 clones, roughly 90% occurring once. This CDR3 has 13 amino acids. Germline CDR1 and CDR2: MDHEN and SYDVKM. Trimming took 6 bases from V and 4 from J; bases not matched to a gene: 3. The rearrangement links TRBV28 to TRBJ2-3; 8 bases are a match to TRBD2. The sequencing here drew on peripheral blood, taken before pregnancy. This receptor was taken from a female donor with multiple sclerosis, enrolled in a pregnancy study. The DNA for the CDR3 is TGTGCCAGCAGGCCCGGGGGGGCAGATACGCAGTATTTT. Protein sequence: CASRPGGADTQYF. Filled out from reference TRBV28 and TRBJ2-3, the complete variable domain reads DVKVTQSSRYLVKRTGEKVFLECVQDMDHENMFWYRQDPGLGLRLIYFSYDVKMKEKGDIPEGYSVSREKKERFSLILESASTNQTSMYLCASRPGGADTQYFGPGTRLTVL.